A selection of T cell receptor beta chains follows, all from one sample in a study of graft-versus-host responses after intestinal transplantation. Clones were read by immunoSEQ multiplex PCR, and TCRdb kept only the in-frame ones, dropping some. The sample holds 7,000 or so clones, roughly 25% seen once. Sequenced material: alloreactive CD8+ T cells from a mixed lymphocyte reaction culture, taken before transplantation. These receptors were obtained from a human patient who was an organ donor for intestinal transplantation. Each CDR3 is given with its conserved first and last residue. D genes are given only for firm matches. A row's size may be missing; if present it is once, few, many or a size class.

d_gene	j_gene	abundance	v_gene	CDR3nt	CDR3aa
NA	TRBJ2-7	few	TRBV7-9	TGTGCCAGCAGCGATGTCCTCAGGGCGGCCTACGAGCAGTACTTC	CASSDVLRAAYEQYF
NA	TRBJ2-7	medium-sized	TRBV5-6	TGTGCCAGCAGCTTGGGGACAGTTTACGAGCAGTACTTC	CASSLGTVYEQYF
NA	TRBJ1-1	once	TRBV27	TGTGCCAGCAGCTCGGGACGGACTGAAGCTTTCTTT	CASSSGRTEAFF
TRBD2	TRBJ2-3	NA	TRBV9	TGTGCCAGCAGCGTAGCGGGAGGTATCGCAGATACGCAGTATTTT	CASSVAGGIADTQYF
TRBD1	TRBJ1-1	NA	TRBV13	TGTGCCAGCAGTTATCTAGAAACCGACAGGGCCGAAGCTTTCTTT	CASSYLETDRAEAFF
TRBD2	TRBJ2-7	NA	TRBV7-3	TGTGCCAGCCTCTGCCGGGGGGCGGCGGGAGGGGAGTACGAGCAGTACTTC	CASLCRGAAGGEYEQYF
TRBD2	TRBJ2-7	NA	TRBV7-9	TGTGCCAGCAGCTTTCTATCACTAGCGGGCTACGAGCAGTACTTC	CASSFLSLAGYEQYF
TRBD1	TRBJ1-4	NA	TRBV7-8	TGTGCCAGCAGCCCGTCGGGACAGGGAGTTGAAAAACTGTTTTTT	CASSPSGQGVEKLFF
NA	TRBJ2-5	few	TRBV10-2	TGCGCCAGCAGTGATGAAGCTAGCGCTCTACAAGAGACCCAGTACTTC	CASSDEASALQETQYF
NA	TRBJ1-6	few	TRBV7-9	TGTGCCAGCAGCTTTAGGCAGCTACCTCAAAATTCACCCCTCCACTTT	CASSFRQLPQNSPLHF
TRBD1	TRBJ1-1	few	TRBV7-4	TGTGCCAGCAGGGGGACAGCAGGCTTTGAAGCTTTCTTT	CASRGTAGFEAFF
TRBD1	TRBJ2-7	NA	TRBV6-5	TGTGCCAGCAGTATCACAGGGGCGACCTACGAGCAGTACTTC	CASSITGATYEQYF
TRBD1	TRBJ2-5	NA	TRBV7-4	TGTGCCAGCAGCCCCACAGGGGGCGCTGAGACCCAGTACTTC	CASSPTGGAETQYF
NA	TRBJ1-5	medium-sized	TRBV4-3	TGCGCCAGCAGCCAAGATTATCCAGGGAATATAGGGCAGCCCCAGCATTTT	CASSQDYPGNIGQPQHF
NA	TRBJ2-1	few	TRBV7-2	TGTGCCAGCAGCTTAGAGGCAGGGTATCCCTACAATGAGCAGTTCTTC	CASSLEAGYPYNEQFF
NA	TRBJ1-2	NA	TRBV4-3	TGCGCCAGCAGCCAAGATAGGGGACACCCCATTTGGAACTATGGCTACACCTTC	CASSQDRGHPIWNYGYTF
NA	TRBJ2-7	NA	TRBV27	TGTGCCAGCAGTTCGGATAGGAGCTCCTACGAGCAGTACTTC	CASSSDRSSYEQYF
NA	TRBJ1-2	medium-sized	TRBV10-3	TGTGCCACCACGGGGGAGGGGGTTTATGGCTACACCTTC	CATTGEGVYGYTF
NA	TRBJ2-7	NA	TRBV27	TGTGCCAGCAGTCTAGCTTGGCTTTCCGGGCAGTACTTC	CASSLAWLSGQYF
NA	TRBJ2-3	NA	TRBV11-1	TGTGCCAGCAGCTTAGCGTACACTAGCACAGATACGCAGTATTTT	CASSLAYTSTDTQYF
TRBD1	TRBJ1-2	NA	TRBV29-1	TGCAGCTCAGCAGGGGGCCTTAACTATGGCTACACCTTC	CSSAGGLNYGYTF
NA	TRBJ1-5	few	TRBV6-6	TGTGCCAGCAGTTACTCGAGGGCATCAAATCAGCCCCAGCATTTT	CASSYSRASNQPQHF
NA	TRBJ2-3	NA	TRBV10-3	TGTGCCATCAGTGACGGGGCGGAGAGGGGCACAGATACGCAGTATTTT	CAISDGAERGTDTQYF
NA	TRBJ1-6	NA	TRBV6-6	TGTGCCAGCAGTTACTCCGGACAATATAATTCACCCCTCCACTTT	CASSYSGQYNSPLHF
NA	TRBJ2-2	few	TRBV7-3	TGTGCCAGCAGCTTAAAGGGTTCTTGGACCGGGGAGCTGTTTTTT	CASSLKGSWTGELFF
NA	TRBJ1-5	NA	TRBV6-8	TGTGCCAGCAGTTACTCGAGGGCATCAAATCAGCCCCAGCATTTT	CASSYSRASNQPQHF
NA	TRBJ2-7	medium-sized	TRBV6-1	TGTGCCAGCACCATAGGGTACGAGCAGTACTTC	CASTIGYEQYF
NA	TRBJ2-1	few	TRBV9	TGTGCCAGCAGCGTAGGAAGGGGGGCACACAATGAGCAGTTCTTC	CASSVGRGAHNEQFF
TRBD1	TRBJ1-1	NA	TRBV6-8	TGTGCCAGCAGTTGGACAGGTGGCACTGAAGCTTTCTTT	CASSWTGGTEAFF
NA	TRBJ2-7	medium-sized	TRBV27	TGTGCCAGCAGTTTATTGGGTGGAACCGGAGACTACGAGCAGTACTTC	CASSLLGGTGDYEQYF
TRBD2	TRBJ2-2	NA	TRBV5-4	TGCGCCAGCAGCCAAGATGTATGGACTAGTCCGAACACCGGGGAGCTGTTTTTT	CASSQDVWTSPNTGELFF
NA	TRBJ1-1	NA	TRBV5-1	TGCGCCAGCAGCCGCCGGGCAGGGGACGGGGTAATGAACACTGAAGCTTTCTTT	CASSRRAGDGVMNTEAFF
NA	TRBJ2-7	NA	TRBV13	TGTGCCAGCAGTTTATCGGGATTCTACGAGCAGTACTTC	CASSLSGFYEQYF
TRBD2	TRBJ2-1	few	TRBV7-3	TGTGCCAGCAGCCCGCTAGCGGGAGTTTTCAATGAGCAGTTCTTC	CASSPLAGVFNEQFF
TRBD2	TRBJ2-7	NA	TRBV7-9	TGTGCCAGCAGCCAACTTAGCGGGAGGTCCCCCTACGAGCAGTACTTC	CASSQLSGRSPYEQYF
NA	TRBJ2-1	NA	TRBV5-1	TGCGCCAGCAGCTTGACGGGATATGTGGGGACCTACAATGAGCAGTTCTTC	CASSLTGYVGTYNEQFF
TRBD1	TRBJ2-3	NA	TRBV27	TGTGCCAGCAGGGCCACCTTAAACAGGGGGGCTGTTTTTATTGGCACAGATACGCAGTATTTT	CASRATLNRGAVFIGTDTQYF
NA	TRBJ2-7	few	TRBV27	TGTGCCAGCATTCACACAGGTGGCCTTAGCTTCTACGAGCAGTACTTC	CASIHTGGLSFYEQYF
TRBD2	TRBJ2-7	NA	TRBV6-5	TGTGCCAGCAGCCTTAGCGGGAGCAGCAACGAGCAGTACTTC	CASSLSGSSNEQYF
TRBD2	TRBJ2-7	few	TRBV4-3	TGCGCCAGCAGCCAAGATCCAGGGAGGGCCCCCTACGAGCAGTACTTC	CASSQDPGRAPYEQYF
TRBD1	TRBJ2-7	medium-sized	TRBV6-1	TGTGCCACCCGGCTCCGGACAGGGGGCGACGAGCAGTACTTC	CATRLRTGGDEQYF
NA	TRBJ2-1	medium-sized	TRBV28	TGTGCCAGCACCCTGGGGGGTCGCTCCTACAATGAGCAGTTCTTC	CASTLGGRSYNEQFF